In its sample, the clone carrying this TCR beta chain was seen many times. As for the cDNA, it was generated by 5'RACE with 10-nucleotide random UMIs. TCRdb ran MiXCR on the 5' RACE reads and lists one entry per CDR3 protein. In the table there are fewer than 90,000 distinct CDR3 sequences, 4% to 6% of which are singletons. The sample belongs to a study of neurological immune-mediated disorders. With 4 bases removed from V and 10 bases from J, the gap between germline ends came to 18 bases. CDR1 is SGHDT, CDR2 YYEEEE, per germline. This CDR3 has 14 amino acids. The chain couples TRBV5-6 to TRBJ1-5; D gene uncertain. The sequence was obtained from a man between 18 and 29 years old with multiple sclerosis. Sequencing was done on a sample of PBMCs. The CDR3 nucleotides read TGTGCCAGCAGCCGACCAGCCTACCCGGGTCCCCAGCATTTT. It specifies CASSRPAYPGPQHF.